This T cell receptor beta chain was sequenced in a study of T cell responses to AZD1222 COVID-19 vaccine. Looking at the study overall: Investigators merged groups given second doses at roughly 4 or roughly 12 weeks. Study-wide findings and caveats: Clonal diversity was possibly underestimated, and white British individuals and females predominated among donors. The study found vaccine-associated CD4 TCRs spanning spike, dominant at 160-218 and 743-854.

In the case of this clone: Its antigen is not known.

Trimming removed 3 bases at V and 18 bases at J, with 15 bases between. This CDR3 is 12 amino acids long. Germline V lookup: CDR1 MDHEN, CDR2 SYDVKM. Assay used: immunoSEQ multiplex PCR; TCRdb lists only in-frame clones, some missing. The table has more than 150,000 clones, 80% to 95% seen once. The source was peripheral blood, collected on day 0 of AZD1222 vaccination. This chain uses TRBV28 with TRBJ2-6, with a possible D match to TRBD2 (6 bases). The clonotype comes from an adult in good health. Here the CDR3 DNA reads TGTGCCAGCAGTTTGACAGCGGGCTCCAAGACTTTC. Its protein product is CASSLTAGSKTF.